This T cell receptor (beta chain) was recorded in a study of cytomegalovirus exposure and HLA in healthy donors (dated by TCRdb to the late 2010s). Describing the broader study: The 550 to 750 repertoires of the first cohort and the roughly 120 validation repertoires were produced on the same platform, according to a later analysis. The aim of the study was to test whether cataloging public T cell receptors could identify signatures of past pathogen exposure. A separate validation cohort of 100 to 150 different subjects was used in addition to the roughly 700-subject first cohort. To predict cytomegalovirus infection status, the study brought together high-throughput TCR immunosequencing, statistical association of individual TCRs with disease status, and machine learning.

Comment on this clone: This receptor's antigen is unknown. One base away there is no much larger clone; base qualities are not given.

Broader findings and caveats from the paper: In the study, approximately 150 TCR beta chains were listed as associated with cytomegalovirus. The classifier was reported to diagnose cytomegalovirus status with high specificity and sensitivity in both the original cohort and the validation cohort. According to the authors, the approach could potentially be generalized to other disease states and immunological phenotypes. The validation cohort had no HLA typing available for a later analysis, so co-occurrence within that cohort was assessed over all 110 or so repertoires. Three of the identified cytomegalovirus-associated TCR beta chains were confirmed in vitro to be specific for cytomegalovirus antigens. Most TCR sequences were observed very rarely across donors, whereas some public TCRs were present in many individuals. In a later analysis, TCRs clustered in the first cohort were found to also tend to co-occur in the roughly 130 validation repertoires, with 94% of cluster scores above 0.

The library was obtained by the immunoSEQ multiplex PCR assay. The authors' analysis ran thus. A statistical classification framework was built to diagnose cytomegalovirus status from the catalog of TCR beta chain sequences. Here the immuneACCESS table is served through TCRdb, limited to in-frame sequences with V and J called. Missing clones are a known gap in these copies; in checked studies unresolved V genes cover under half, and the rest lacks a known reason. V, J and clone size were drawn from that table, and D and trimming were deduced from the DNA. This sample is represented by about 74,000 clones; around 95% of them were singletons. Around 1.9% of the sample is held by the ten biggest clonotypes. Donors formed part of the validation cohort, which comprised fewer than 150 subjects and was distinct from the first cohort of 670 or so subjects. Taken from the germline V gene (reference sequence), the CDR1 and CDR2 loops are MNHEY and SMNVEV. Including cysteine and phenylalanine, the CDR3 has 14 amino acids. The sequence is cut down to CDR3 DNA, 42 bases in frame from base 1. Trimming costs V 6 bases and J 6 bases, and their ends lie 15 bases apart.

Recombination connected TRBV27 to TRBJ1-5; TRBD1 is possibly the D segment (6 matching bases). Material: PBMCs. This clonotype was sampled from a woman aged 18-29 years in good health and CMV-seropositive. CDR3 region: CASSRTGFGQPQHF. The DNA sequence is TGTGCCAGCAGCCGAACAGGGTTCGGTCAGCCCCAGCATTTT.